This TCR beta chain was sequenced for a study of blood T cell repertoires in COVID-19. This CDR3 region has 16 residues. The V gene's germline CDR1 is LGHDT and CDR2 YNNKEL (reference sequence). Losses at the gene ends were 2 bases for V and 5 bases for J; bases not matched to a gene: 8. The repertoire was sequenced with immunoSEQ multiplex PCR; TCRdb's copy has only in-frame clones and lacks some. This repertoire shows 360,000 or so clones, roughly nine tenths found once; its top ten account for approximately 4.1%. The chain carries TRBV3-1 (or the pseudogene TRBV3-2) and TRBJ1-2, with 10 bases fitting TRBD1. This TCR derives from an older woman with COVID-19, enrolled during active disease. Sequencing input: peripheral blood. The chain's CDR3 is CASSQSTGGALYGYTF. The DNA of the CDR3 is TGTGCCAGCAGCCAATCGACAGGGGGCGCGTTATATGGCTACACCTTC.